Below, 21 T cell receptor beta chains from the same sample are listed, as sequenced in a study of blood T cell repertoires in COVID-19. TCRdb's table, derived via immunoSEQ multiplex PCR, lists solely in-frame clones and lacks some. The sample consists of roughly 180,000 clones, roughly four fifths of them appearing once. The material sequenced was peripheral blood. The receptor source for this set is a woman aged 40-49 years with COVID-19, enrolled during active disease.

This rearrangement joins TRBV5-1 to TRBJ2-1, with D possibly matching TRBD2 (6 bases). This CDR3 is 15 amino acids long. Trimming pared 0 bases from V and 15 bases from J, leaving 22 bases between. Germline values: CDR1 SGHRS, CDR2 YFSETQ. CDR3: CASSLDSSGSTRRFF. In nucleotides, the CDR3 is TGCGCCAGCAGCTTGGATAGTAGCGGTAGCACTCGCCGGTTCTTC.

The rearrangement links TRBV2 to TRBJ1-2, with 8 positions matching TRBD1. This CDR3 spans 15 amino acids. V shed 7 bases, J shed 1 base, and the junction held 8 bases outside the gene matches. Germline assignment: CDR1 SNHLY and CDR2 FYNNEI. The CDR3 nucleotides are TGTGCCAGCAAAGAAAGGACAGGGCATAACTATGGCTACACCTTC. This codes for CASKERTGHNYGYTF.

The rearrangement joins TRBV7-9 to TRBJ1-2; D not certain. V was shortened by 5 bases and J by 2 bases, with 12 bases between the two germline ends. The CDR3 covers 14 residues. CDR1 SEHNR and CDR2 FQNEAQ come from the germline V gene (reference sequence). The CDR3 protein is CASSAKGGNYGYTF. The CDR3 DNA reads TGTGCCAGCAGCGCTAAAGGAGGAAACTATGGCTACACCTTC.

The rearrangement uses TRBV24-1 and TRBJ1-1; possibly TRBD1 for D (5 bases). Germline CDR1 KGHDR, CDR2 SFDVKD. The length of the CDR3 is 13 residues. The germline V and J ends were trimmed by 6 bases and 1 base, with 8 bases remaining between them. The CDR3 sequence is CATSTDRNTEAFF. CDR3 nucleotides: TGTGCCACCAGTACCGACAGGAACACTGAAGCTTTCTTT.

This clone was detected a few times. V and J are TRBV27 and TRBJ1-5; TRBD1 might be the D (6 bases). The germline gives CDR1 MNHEY, CDR2 SMNVEV (reference sequence). V gave up 3 bases and J gave up 5 bases, with 17 bases separating them. This CDR3 has 16 amino acids. The CDR3 loop is CASSFISDRGDQPQHF. Written as DNA, the CDR3 is TGTGCCAGCAGTTTCATTTCGGACAGAGGCGATCAGCCCCAGCATTTT.

This sequence joins TRBV3-1 (or the pseudogene TRBV3-2) and TRBJ1-4; D gene unclear. This CDR3 is 15 amino acids long. Germline V gives CDR1 LGHDT, CDR2 YNNKEL (reference sequence). Trimming took 4 bases from V and 0 from J, leaving 9 bases between them. The CDR3 coding sequence is TGTGCCAGCAGCCCCTTCTTAACAACTAATGAAAAACTGTTTTTT. Protein product: CASSPFLTTNEKLFF.

This CDR3 reads CASSLTTKASGNTIYF. The CDR3 DNA reads as TGTGCCAGCAGCTTGACAACGAAAGCCTCTGGAAACACCATATATTTT. The chain combines TRBV13 with TRBJ1-3; D call uncertain. This CDR3 is 16 amino acids long. The V and J ends lost 3 bases and 0 bases respectively, with 12 bases between them. Per germline, CDR1 PRHDT and CDR2 FYEKMQ (reference sequence). The full variable domain, its missing parts supplied by reference TRBV13 and TRBJ1-3, is AAGVIQSPRHLIKEKRETATLKCYPIPRHDTVYWYQQGPGQDPQFLISFYEKMQSDKGSIPDRFSAQQFSDYHSELNMSSLELGDSALYFCASSLTTKASGNTIYFGEGSWLTVV.

This chain joins TRBV10-1 and TRBJ2-2, with unresolved D. Germline loops: CDR1 WNHNN, CDR2 SYGVQD (reference sequence). CDR3 length equals 15 residues. Trimming shortened V by 4 bases and J by 0 bases, and 9 bases separated the two germline ends. This CDR3 reads CASSVDTSNTGELFF. CDR3 coding DNA: TGCGCCAGCAGTGTTGACACCTCGAACACCGGGGAGCTGTTTTTT.

The chain recombines TRBV15 with TRBJ1-3; D gene uncertain. Germline CDR1 LNHNV, CDR2 YYDKDF (reference sequence). The CDR3 sequence is 14 residues long. The V end lost 8 bases, the J end lost 1 base, and 12 bases lay between the germline ends. Written as DNA, the CDR3 is TGTGCCACCGAACGTTCGGGATCTGGAAACACCATATATTTT. Translating gives CATERSGSGNTIYF.

This chain uses TRBV28 with TRBJ2-1, with 9 bases lining up with TRBD2. Unmatched junction bases numbered 3, after V lost 2 bases and J lost 4 bases. The CDR3 totals 15 residues. Germline loops: CDR1 MDHEN, CDR2 SYDVKM. As DNA, the CDR3 is TGTGCCAGCAGTTTACTGACTAGCGGATACAATGAGCAGTTCTTC. This codes for CASSLLTSGYNEQFF.

This chain links TRBV27 with TRBJ1-2; no clear D. The germline V gene has CDR1 MNHEY and CDR2 SMNVEV (reference sequence). V lost 2 bases and J 8 bases, leaving 6 bases between the germline ends. The CDR3 covers 11 residues. CDR3 sequence: CASSLTGGYTF. The CDR3 bases are TGTGCCAGCAGTTTAACGGGGGGCTACACCTTC.

This clone appeared a few times. This chain uses TRBV5-1 with TRBJ2-3; D unresolved. The germline V gene encodes CDR1 SGHRS and CDR2 YFSETQ. This CDR3 region has 12 residues. V was shortened by 0 bases and J by 5 bases, with 4 bases between the two germline ends. The CDR3 is CASSLAGDTQYF. For the CDR3, the DNA is TGCGCCAGCAGCTTGGCAGGAGATACGCAGTATTTT. Full variable domain (rest looked up from reference TRBV5-1 and TRBJ2-3): KAGVTQTPRYLIKTRGQQVTLSCSPISGHRSVSWYQQTPGQGLQFLFEYFSETQRNKGNFPGRFSGRQFSNSRSEMNVSTLELGDSALYLCASSLAGDTQYFGPGTRLTVL.

The chain combines TRBV6-4 with TRBJ1-2; 9 bases agree with TRBD1. Germline CDR1 is MRHNA and CDR2 is SNTAGT. The CDR3 loop spans 14 amino acids. Trimming at V came to 6 bases and at J to 2 bases, leaving 4 bases not matched to a gene. For the CDR3, the DNA is TGTGCCAGCAGACCCGGGACAGGGAACTATGGCTACACCTTC. Protein product: CASRPGTGNYGYTF.

The sample holds a few counts of this clone. The chain combines TRBV5-4 with TRBJ2-3; D gene uncertain. In germline, CDR1 is SGHNT, CDR2 YYREEE (reference sequence). The ends were cut back, 3 bases at V and 0 bases at J, with 14 bases in the middle. The CDR3 has 16 amino acids. DNA of the CDR3: TGTGCCAGCAGCTCCCCGGGTATCTCCAGCACAGATACGCAGTATTTT. Translated, it gives CASSSPGISSTDTQYF.

The chain carries TRBV15 and TRBJ2-7; 8 bases fit TRBD1. The V gene's germline CDR1 is LNHNV and CDR2 YYDKDF (reference sequence). The V segment lost 5 bases and the J segment 7 bases; nucleotides outside the gene matches: 7. The CDR3 contains 13 residues. The CDR3 bases are TGTGCCACCAGCGAGACAGGGGTGCGAGAGCAGTACTTC. It codes for CATSETGVREQYF.

The chain combines TRBV7-8 with TRBJ1-1; TRBD1 is a possible D gene (6 bases). Per the germline V gene, CDR1 is SGHVS and CDR2 is FQNEAQ. V was pared by 1 base and J by 2 bases, with 11 bases between. The CDR3 is made up of 15 amino acids. CDR3 bases: TGTGCCAGCAGCTTAGTTCTGGGGGCAAACACTGAAGCTTTCTTT. Residues: CASSLVLGANTEAFF. The full variable domain, completed using reference TRBV7-8 and TRBJ1-1, is GAGVSQSPRYKVAKRGQDVALRCDPISGHVSLFWYQQALGQGPEFLTYFQNEAQLDKSGLPSDRFFAERPEGSVSTLKIQRTQQEDSAVYLCASSLVLGANTEAFFGQGTRLTVV.

V gene TRBV28 combines with J gene TRBJ1-3; no clear D. CDR1 is MDHEN, CDR2 SYDVKM, per germline. V gave up 6 bases and J gave up 3 bases, with 15 bases separating them. This CDR3 has 15 residues. CDR3 sequence (DNA): TGTGCCAGCAGCTCCGGCGGCCGGAGTGGAAACACCATATATTTT. Its protein is CASSSGGRSGNTIYF.

The chain recombines TRBV19 with TRBJ2-1; D is ambiguous. Between the trimmed V and J ends, which lost 1 base and 4 bases, there was a span of 8 bases. This CDR3 has 14 amino acids. CDR1 and CDR2 from the germline V gene are LNHDA and SQIVND (reference sequence). CDR3 sequence: CASSIGAYYNEQFF. CDR3 coding DNA: TGTGCCAGTAGTATAGGGGCCTATTACAATGAGCAGTTCTTC.

The chain employs TRBV30 and TRBJ1-3, with D maybe TRBD1 (6 bases). V was pared by 1 base and J by 5 bases, with 9 bases between. Germline CDR1 is GTSNPN and CDR2 is SVGIG (reference sequence). The CDR3 spans 13 residues. The CDR3 DNA reads TGTGCCTGGAGTGGACAGGTACGAAACACCATATATTTT. Residues: CAWSGQVRNTIYF.

The V and J genes are TRBV27 and TRBJ2-7; D is uncertain. V was shortened by 3 bases and J by 3 bases, with 9 bases between the two germline ends. Per germline, CDR1 MNHEY and CDR2 SMNVEV (reference sequence). CDR3 length equals 13 residues. CDR3 sequence reads: CASSFGTNYEQYF. The CDR3 DNA is TGTGCCAGCAGTTTTGGCACCAACTACGAGCAGTACTTC.

This clone was observed a single time. The chain is built from TRBV6-6 and TRBJ2-7; D unresolved. Trimming took off 6 bases at V and 6 bases at J, with 15 bases between the two ends. Germline V lookup: CDR1 MNHNY, CDR2 SVGAGI (reference sequence). The CDR3 sequence is 13 residues long. Here the CDR3 DNA reads TGTGCCAGCAGCGAAACATGGTCGGGCGAGCAGTACTTC. Its translation is CASSETWSGEQYF.